The 5 T cell receptor beta chains presented below share a single source sample, sequenced in a study of cytotoxic CD8 clonotypes in ibrutinib-treated CLL. Clones were sequenced by immunoSEQ multiplex PCR, and TCRdb holds only the in-frame ones, with some missing. The data hold 110,000 to 150,000 clones, with about 79% observed a single time. The specimen comprised PBMCs, sampled after 12 months of ibrutinib treatment. These receptors all stem from a human donor with chronic lymphocytic leukemia.

In this sample, this clone turned up once. V usage is TRBV6-1 and J usage is TRBJ1-1; TRBD1 matches at 8 bases. The CDR3 is made up of 14 amino acids. V trimming: 5 bases; J trimming: 5 bases; junction bases outside the gene matches: 7. Germline V gene data show CDR1 as MNHNS and CDR2 as SASEGT. For the CDR3, the DNA is TGTGCCAGCAGTAGAGGACAGGGAGTTACTGAAGCTTTCTTT. It translates to CASSRGQGVTEAFF.

This clone was counted between two and nine times. J is TRBJ1-5 and V is TRBV28; weak D call: TRBD1 (6 bases). The CDR3 consists of 16 residues. Germline-derived CDR1 and CDR2 are MDHEN and SYDVKM. V lost 5 bases and J 1 base, leaving 15 bases between the germline ends. The CDR3 here is CASSRLGQTSNQPQHF. DNA for the CDR3: TGTGCCAGCAGTAGATTAGGACAGACCAGCAATCAGCCCCAGCATTTT.

The rearrangement uses TRBV14 and TRBJ1-2; no clear D. CDR1 and CDR2 from the germline V gene are SGHDN and FVKESK. Trimming pared 1 base from V and 4 bases from J, leaving 13 bases between. The CDR3 is 15 amino acids. CDR3 sequence reads: CASSQVIGVVYGYTF. Written as DNA, the CDR3 is TGTGCCAGCAGCCAAGTCATTGGGGTTGTCTATGGCTACACCTTC.

This clone was detected a few times. V is TRBV5-1 and J is TRBJ1-2; no reliable D call. CDR1 is SGHRS, CDR2 YFSETQ, per germline. This CDR3 region has 15 residues. V shed 4 bases and J shed 4 bases, with 17 bases lying between them. The CDR3 sequence: CASSADVTGSYGYTF. CDR3 coding DNA: TGCGCCAGCAGCGCTGACGTAACGGGGTCCTATGGCTACACCTTC.

V usage is TRBV5-1 and J usage is TRBJ2-7; D is unresolved. Germline V gives CDR1 SGHRS, CDR2 YFSETQ. V was shortened by 4 bases and J by 3 bases, with 8 bases between the two germline ends. This CDR3 is built from 12 residues. The CDR3 DNA reads TGCGCCAGCAGCCTGGACGGCTACGAGCAGTACTTC. Protein: CASSLDGYEQYF.